This TCR beta chain was sequenced in a study of blood T cell repertoires in COVID-19. Overall study: The origin of the acute and convalescent COVID-19 samples was the United States, Italy and Spain. The cDNA or gDNA used as material had been derived from T cells, B-cell-depleted T cells, or PBMCs.

Methods used by the authors: Amplification from reference gene primers served as the basis for estimated nucleated cell counts. The assay was immunoSEQ multiplex PCR, and TCRdb's table has in-frame clones only and misses some. V, J and clone size reflect that table, while D and trimming were determined from the DNA. Among around 200,000 clones listed, around nine tenths were seen once. Germline V lookup: CDR1 SGHTA, CDR2 FQGNSA. The CDR3 contains 15 residues. Trimming took 0 bases from V and 4 from J, leaving 12 bases between them. The V gene is TRBV7-2, the J gene TRBJ2-5, with a possible D match to TRBD2 (6 bases). Sequences were obtained from peripheral blood. The clonotype originates from a man in his 70s with acute or convalescent COVID-19. In DNA form, the CDR3 reads TGTGCCAGCAGCTTAGCCTACGGGGGAGGAGAGACCCAGTACTTC. Translation: CASSLAYGGGETQYF.